A selection of T cell receptor beta chains follows, all from one sample in a study of T-cell reconstitution after alpha-beta-depleted transplantation in children. TCRdb itself ran the PCR reads through MiXCR, one entry per CDR3 protein. The sample lists about 690,000 distinct CDR3 sequences; around 16% were seen once. Sequencing used PBMCs from the stem cell graft donor, obtained from the stem cell graft. The receptors were sampled from a human donor who donated a stem cell graft to a child with acute myeloid leukemia. CDR3s include the opening cysteine and the closing phenylalanine or tryptophan. Each record gives: J gene, D gene, V gene, clone size, CDR3 protein, CDR3 DNA. A D gene is named only where the DNA matches it firmly. A clone size is listed for some rows: how often the clone was seen (once, few, many), or a class if it is expanded.

>TRBJ2-7|.|TRBV7-8|few
CASTVHRDSYEQYF
TGTGCCAGCACAGTACACAGGGATTCCTACGAGCAGTACTTC
>TRBJ2-1|TRBD1|TRBV24-1|.
CATSDFWTGNNEQFF
TGTGCCACCAGTGATTTTTGGACAGGGAACAATGAGCAGTTCTTC
>TRBJ1-6|.|TRBV7-2|many
CASSLAAGNNSPLHF
TGTGCCAGCAGCTTAGCGGCAGGAAATAATTCACCCCTCCACTTT
>TRBJ2-7|.|TRBV7-2|few
CASSLVGGDSSYEQYF
TGTGCCAGCAGCTTAGTGGGGGGAGACAGCTCCTACGAGCAGTACTTC
>TRBJ1-4|TRBD1|TRBV15|.
CATSRYNRGLKLFF
TGTGCCACCAGCAGATATAACAGGGGGCTAAAACTGTTTTTT
>TRBJ2-1|.|TRBV5-1|.
CASIGPYNEQFF
TGCGCCAGCATAGGTCCCTACAATGAGCAGTTCTTC
>TRBJ2-5|TRBD2|TRBV3-1|.
CASSQAGGDTQETQYF
TGTGCCAGCAGCCAAGCCGGGGGGGACACCCAAGAGACCCAGTACTTC
>TRBJ1-5|.|TRBV24-1|.
CATSEQGVNQPQHF
TGTGCCACCAGTGAACAGGGTGTCAATCAGCCCCAGCATTTT
>TRBJ2-5|TRBD2|TRBV15|.
CATSNPTGLALGETQYF
TGTGCCACCAGCAACCCCACGGGACTAGCCTTGGGGGAGACCCAGTACTTC
>TRBJ2-1|.|TRBV7-9|.
CASSLTQQGQFF
TGTGCCAGCAGCTTAACCCAGCAGGGCCAGTTCTTC
>TRBJ1-2|TRBD1|TRBV20-1|many
CSADQGARGYTF
TGCAGTGCCGACCAGGGGGCGAGGGGCTACACCTTC
>TRBJ2-7|TRBD2|TRBV4-3|.
CASSQGGWGGYEQYF
TGCGCCAGCAGCCAAGGTGGTTGGGGGGGGTACGAGCAGTACTTC
>TRBJ2-5|.|TRBV5-1|few
CASSLEGQLQETQYF
TGCGCCAGCAGCTTGGAAGGACAGTTACAAGAGACCCAGTACTTC
>TRBJ2-3|TRBD2|TRBV2|few
CASIRRTSGVDTQYF
TGTGCCAGCATAAGACGGACTAGCGGGGTAGATACGCAGTATTTT
>TRBJ1-5|.|TRBV20-1|many
CSARHDRNQPQHF
TGCAGTGCTAGACACGACAGAAATCAGCCCCAGCATTTT